This T cell receptor (beta chain) was captured by sequencing in a study of blood T cells in healthy people across ages. Germline CDR1 is DFQATT and CDR2 is SNEGSKA (reference sequence). V shed 6 bases and J shed 4 bases, with 8 bases lying between them. The CDR3 is 11 amino acids. Primed by a sample-barcoded 5' primer and a J-beta primer mix, a second PCR proceeded for roughly 7 to 12 cycles. TCRdb ran MiXCR on the 5' RACE reads and lists one entry per CDR3 protein. The sample has about a million distinct CDR3 sequences, more than 30% seen once. About this clonotype: Its cognate antigen is unknown.

Study findings and constraints: Unsorted PBMC input precluded a conclusive naive versus antigen-experienced comparison.

The sample was blood. This receptor was identified in a man aged 18 to 29 in good health. The chain carries TRBV20-1 and TRBJ2-3; D gene unclear. The CDR3 spells CSAPSSDTQYF. The CDR3, as DNA: TGCAGTGCCCCATCGTCAGATACGCAGTATTTT.